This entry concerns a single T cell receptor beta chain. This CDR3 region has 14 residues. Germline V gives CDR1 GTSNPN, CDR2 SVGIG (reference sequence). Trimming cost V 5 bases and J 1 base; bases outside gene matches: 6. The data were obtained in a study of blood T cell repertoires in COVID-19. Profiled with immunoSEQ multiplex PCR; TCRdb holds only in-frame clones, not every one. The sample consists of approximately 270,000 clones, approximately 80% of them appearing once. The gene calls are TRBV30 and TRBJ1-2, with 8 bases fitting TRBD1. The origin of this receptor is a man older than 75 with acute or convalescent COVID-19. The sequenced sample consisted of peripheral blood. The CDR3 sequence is CAWQGTGFNYGYTF. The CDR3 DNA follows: TGTGCCTGGCAAGGGACAGGCTTTAACTATGGCTACACCTTC.